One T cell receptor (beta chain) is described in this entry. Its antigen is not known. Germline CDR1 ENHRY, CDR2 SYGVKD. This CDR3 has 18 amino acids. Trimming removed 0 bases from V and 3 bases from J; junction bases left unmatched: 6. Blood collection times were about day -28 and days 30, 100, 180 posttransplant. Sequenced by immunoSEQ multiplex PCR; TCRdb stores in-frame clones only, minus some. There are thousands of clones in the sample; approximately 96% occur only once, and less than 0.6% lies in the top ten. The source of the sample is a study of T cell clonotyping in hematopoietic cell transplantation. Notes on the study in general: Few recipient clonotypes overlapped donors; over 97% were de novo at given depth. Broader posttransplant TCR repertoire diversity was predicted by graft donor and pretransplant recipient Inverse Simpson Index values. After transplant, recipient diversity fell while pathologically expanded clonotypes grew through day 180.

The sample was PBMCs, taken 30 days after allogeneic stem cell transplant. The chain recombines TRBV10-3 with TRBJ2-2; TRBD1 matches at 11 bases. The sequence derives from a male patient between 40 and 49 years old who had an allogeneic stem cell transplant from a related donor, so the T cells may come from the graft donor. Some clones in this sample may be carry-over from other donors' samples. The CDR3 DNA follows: TGTGCCATCAGTGAGTCGTCAGGGACAGGGGGGCACACCGGGGAGCTGTTTTTT. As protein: CAISESSGTGGHTGELFF.